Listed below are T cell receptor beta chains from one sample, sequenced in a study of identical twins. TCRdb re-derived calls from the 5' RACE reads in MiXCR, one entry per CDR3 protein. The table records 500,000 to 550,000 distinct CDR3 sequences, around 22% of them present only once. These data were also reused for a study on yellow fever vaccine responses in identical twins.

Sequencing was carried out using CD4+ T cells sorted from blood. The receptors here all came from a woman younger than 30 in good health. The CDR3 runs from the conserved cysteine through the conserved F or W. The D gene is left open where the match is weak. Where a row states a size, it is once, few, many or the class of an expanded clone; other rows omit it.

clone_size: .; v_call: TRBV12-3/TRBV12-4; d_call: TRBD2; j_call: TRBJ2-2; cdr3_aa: CASSLASGRNTGELFF; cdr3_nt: TGTGCCAGCAGTTTAGCTAGCGGGAGAAACACCGGGGAGCTGTTTTTT
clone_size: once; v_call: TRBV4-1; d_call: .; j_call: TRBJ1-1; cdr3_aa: CASSQDSAATNTEAFF; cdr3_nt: TGCGCCAGCAGCCAAGATAGCGCAGCAACGAACACTGAAGCTTTCTTT
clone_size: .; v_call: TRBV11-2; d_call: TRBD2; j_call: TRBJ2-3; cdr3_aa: CASSLRRGSLTDTQYF; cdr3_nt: TGTGCCAGCAGCTTACGGCGGGGGAGTCTAACAGATACGCAGTATTTT
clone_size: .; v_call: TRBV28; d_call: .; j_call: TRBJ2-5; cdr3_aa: CASSSLAEMGETQYF; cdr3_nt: TGTGCCAGCAGTTCGTTAGCGGAGATGGGAGAGACCCAGTACTTC
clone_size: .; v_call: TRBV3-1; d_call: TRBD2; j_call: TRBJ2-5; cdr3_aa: CASSQRGLAETQYF; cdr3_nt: TGTGCCAGCAGCCAACGAGGACTAGCGGAGACCCAGTACTTC
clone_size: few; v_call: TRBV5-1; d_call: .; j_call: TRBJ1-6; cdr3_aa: CASSIQAHPENSPLHF; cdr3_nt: TGCGCCAGCAGCATTCAGGCGCATCCGGAGAATTCACCCCTCCACTTT
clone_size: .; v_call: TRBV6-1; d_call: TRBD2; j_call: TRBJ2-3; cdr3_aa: CASSIGRQGVRVIRTGADTQYF; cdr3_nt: TGTGCCAGCAGTATCGGGAGGCAAGGGGTTAGGGTGATTCGGACCGGGGCAGATACGCAGTATTTT
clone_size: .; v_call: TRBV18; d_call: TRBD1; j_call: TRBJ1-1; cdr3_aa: CASSNQGQGATEAFF; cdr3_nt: TGTGCCAGCTCAAACCAGGGACAGGGGGCCACTGAAGCTTTCTTT
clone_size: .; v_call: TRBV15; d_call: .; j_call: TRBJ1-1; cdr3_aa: CATSKQVGSEAFF; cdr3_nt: TGTGCCACCAGCAAACAGGTTGGGTCTGAAGCTTTCTTT
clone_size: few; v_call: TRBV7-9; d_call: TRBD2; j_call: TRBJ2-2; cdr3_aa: CASSPSGPGELFF; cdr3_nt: TGTGCCAGCAGCCCTAGCGGTCCCGGGGAGCTGTTTTTT
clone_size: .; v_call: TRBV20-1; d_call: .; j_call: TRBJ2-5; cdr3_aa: CSAALLGTKGETQYF; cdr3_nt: TGCAGTGCTGCCCTGCTTGGGACCAAAGGGGAGACCCAGTACTTC
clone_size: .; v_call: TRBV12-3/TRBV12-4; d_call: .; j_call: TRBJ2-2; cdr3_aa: CASNSGTFSPGELFF; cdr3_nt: TGTGCCAGCAACTCCGGGACATTCTCGCCCGGGGAGCTGTTTTTT
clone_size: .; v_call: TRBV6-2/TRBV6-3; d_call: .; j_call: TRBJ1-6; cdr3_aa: CASSYSKPLPRVSSYNSPLHF; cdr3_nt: TGTGCCAGCAGTTACTCGAAGCCACTTCCACGTGTGAGCTCCTATAATTCACCCCTCCACTTT
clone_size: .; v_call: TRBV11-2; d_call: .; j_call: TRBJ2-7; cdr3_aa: CASSLRQTRAYEQYF; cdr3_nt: TGTGCCAGCAGCTTACGGCAGACCCGCGCCTACGAGCAGTACTTC
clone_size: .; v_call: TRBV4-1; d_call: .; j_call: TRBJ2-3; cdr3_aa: CASSQPGASTDTQYF; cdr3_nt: TGCGCCAGCAGCCAACCAGGGGCTAGCACAGATACGCAGTATTTT
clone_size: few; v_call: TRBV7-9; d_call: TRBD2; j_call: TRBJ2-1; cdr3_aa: CAIIDSGRGTYNEQFF; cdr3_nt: TGTGCCATCATAGATAGCGGGAGGGGTACCTACAATGAGCAGTTCTTC
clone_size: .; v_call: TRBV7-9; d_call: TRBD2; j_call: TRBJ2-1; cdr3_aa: CASSFQREGGEQFF; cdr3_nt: TGTGCCAGCAGCTTCCAGCGGGAGGGCGGTGAGCAGTTCTTC
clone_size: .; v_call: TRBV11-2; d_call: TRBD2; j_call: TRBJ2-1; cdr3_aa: CASSLVIAGIDEQFF; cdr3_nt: TGTGCCAGCAGCTTAGTCATAGCGGGAATCGATGAGCAGTTCTTC
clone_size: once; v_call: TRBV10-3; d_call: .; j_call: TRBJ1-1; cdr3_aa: CAIKAGGAAFF; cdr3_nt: TGTGCCATTAAGGCGGGGGGAGCGGCTTTCTTT
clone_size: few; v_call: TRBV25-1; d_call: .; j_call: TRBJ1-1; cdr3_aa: CASSGAGTLHTEAFF; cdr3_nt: TGTGCCAGCAGTGGAGCCGGGACGTTGCACACTGAAGCTTTCTTT
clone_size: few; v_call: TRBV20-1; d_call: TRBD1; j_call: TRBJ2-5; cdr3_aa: CSARKSTGLETQYF; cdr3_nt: TGCAGTGCTAGAAAATCGACAGGGTTAGAGACCCAGTACTTC
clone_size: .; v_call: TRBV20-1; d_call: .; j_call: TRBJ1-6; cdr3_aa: CSARDMLGQQNSPLHF; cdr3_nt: TGCAGTGCTAGAGATATGTTAGGACAGCAGAATTCACCCCTCCACTTT
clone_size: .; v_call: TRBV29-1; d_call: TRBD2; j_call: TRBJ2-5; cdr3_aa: CSVVIGTSGQETQYF; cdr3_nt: TGCAGCGTTGTAATCGGGACTAGCGGCCAAGAGACCCAGTACTTC
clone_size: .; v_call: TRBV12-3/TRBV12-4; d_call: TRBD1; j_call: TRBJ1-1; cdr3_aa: CASSLEGQVNTEAFF; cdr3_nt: TGTGCCAGCAGTTTGGAGGGACAGGTGAACACTGAAGCTTTCTTT
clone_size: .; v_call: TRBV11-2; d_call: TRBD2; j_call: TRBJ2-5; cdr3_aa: CASSLAGLAGEGQYF; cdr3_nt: TGTGCCAGCAGCTTAGCAGGACTAGCGGGAGAGGGCCAGTACTTC
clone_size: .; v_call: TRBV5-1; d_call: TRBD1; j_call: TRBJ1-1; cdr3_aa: CASSFEQGGTEAFF; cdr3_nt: TGCGCCAGCAGCTTTGAGCAGGGGGGCACTGAAGCTTTCTTT
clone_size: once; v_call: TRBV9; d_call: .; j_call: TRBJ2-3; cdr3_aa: CASSFKYDADTQYF; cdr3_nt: TGTGCCAGCAGCTTTAAGTACGACGCAGATACGCAGTATTTT
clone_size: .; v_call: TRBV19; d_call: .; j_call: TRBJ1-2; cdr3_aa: CASSISDTRNYGYTF; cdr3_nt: TGTGCCAGTAGTATATCTGACACGCGGAACTATGGCTACACCTTC
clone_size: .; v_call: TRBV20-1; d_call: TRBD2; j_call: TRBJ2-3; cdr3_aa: CSATPTSGGITDTQYF; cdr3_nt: TGCAGTGCTACCCCTACTAGCGGGGGTATCACAGATACGCAGTATTTT
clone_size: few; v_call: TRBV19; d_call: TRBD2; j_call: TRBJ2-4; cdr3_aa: CASSIASSGSWVIQYF; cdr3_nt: TGTGCCAGTAGTATTGCGTCTAGCGGGAGTTGGGTCATTCAGTACTTC
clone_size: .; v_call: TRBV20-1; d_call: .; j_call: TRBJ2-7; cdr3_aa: CSARRGGGPLGEQYF; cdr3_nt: TGCAGTGCTAGAAGGGGGGGAGGGCCCCTTGGCGAGCAGTACTTC
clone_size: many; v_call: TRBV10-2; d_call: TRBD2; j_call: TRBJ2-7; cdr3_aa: CASSENSGKKVEQYF; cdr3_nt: TGCGCCAGCAGTGAGAATAGCGGGAAAAAGGTCGAGCAGTACTTC
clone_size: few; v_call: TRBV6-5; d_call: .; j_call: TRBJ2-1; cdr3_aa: CASRFASGEQFF; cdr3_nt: TGTGCCAGCAGGTTCGCATCGGGAGAGCAGTTCTTC
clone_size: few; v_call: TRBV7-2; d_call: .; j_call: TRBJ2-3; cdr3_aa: CASSSRSAETDTQYF; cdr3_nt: TGTGCCAGCAGCTCAAGATCGGCGGAGACAGATACGCAGTATTTT
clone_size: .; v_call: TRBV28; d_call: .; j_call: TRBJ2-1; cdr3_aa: CASIPPGLYNEQFF; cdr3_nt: TGTGCCAGCATCCCCCCGGGCCTCTACAATGAGCAGTTCTTC
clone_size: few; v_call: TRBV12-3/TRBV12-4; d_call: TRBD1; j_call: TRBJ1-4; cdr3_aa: CASSDRANEKLFF; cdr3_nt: TGTGCCAGCAGCGACAGGGCTAATGAAAAACTGTTTTTT
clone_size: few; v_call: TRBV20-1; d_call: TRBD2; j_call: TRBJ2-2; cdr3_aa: CSATSGGNTGELFF; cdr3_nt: TGCAGCGCGACTAGCGGGGGGAACACCGGGGAGCTGTTTTTT
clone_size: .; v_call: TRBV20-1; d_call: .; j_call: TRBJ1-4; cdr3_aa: CSARTNEKLFF; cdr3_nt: TGCAGCGCAAGAACTAATGAAAAACTGTTTTTT
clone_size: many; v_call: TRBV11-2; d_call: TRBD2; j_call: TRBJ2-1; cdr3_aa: CASSSPPGTSGNFHNEQFF; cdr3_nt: TGTGCCAGCAGCTCCCCCCCCGGGACTAGCGGTAACTTTCACAATGAGCAGTTCTTC
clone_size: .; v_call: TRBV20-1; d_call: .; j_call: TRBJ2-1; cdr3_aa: CSQIGLSSYNEQFF; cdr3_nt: TGCAGTCAAATCGGCCTAAGCTCCTACAATGAGCAGTTCTTC
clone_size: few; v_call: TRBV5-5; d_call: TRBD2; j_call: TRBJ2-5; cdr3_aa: CASSFQRGGRQETQYF; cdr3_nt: TGTGCCAGCAGCTTTCAACGGGGGGGCCGTCAAGAGACCCAGTACTTC
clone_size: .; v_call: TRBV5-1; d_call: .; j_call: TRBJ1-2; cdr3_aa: CASSLFSPGGPRANYGYTF; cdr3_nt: TGCGCCAGCAGCTTGTTTTCCCCAGGTGGTCCAAGGGCTAACTATGGCTACACCTTC
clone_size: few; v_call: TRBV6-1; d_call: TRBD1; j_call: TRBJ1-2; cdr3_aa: CASAGTANYGYTF; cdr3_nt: TGTGCCAGTGCCGGGACAGCTAACTATGGCTACACCTTC
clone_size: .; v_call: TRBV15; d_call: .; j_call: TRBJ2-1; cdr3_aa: CATSREPGRNEQFF; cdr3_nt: TGTGCCACCAGCAGAGAGCCAGGTCGCAATGAGCAGTTCTTC
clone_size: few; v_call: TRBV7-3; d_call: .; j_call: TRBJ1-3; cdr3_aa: CASSSDSGNTIYF; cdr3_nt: TGTGCCAGCAGCTCCGATTCTGGAAACACCATATATTTT
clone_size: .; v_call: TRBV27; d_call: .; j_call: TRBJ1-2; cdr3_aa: CASSRTVDWDRGYTF; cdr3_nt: TGTGCCAGCAGTCGTACAGTGGATTGGGATCGAGGCTACACCTTC
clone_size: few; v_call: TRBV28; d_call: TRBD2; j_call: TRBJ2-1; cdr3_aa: CASSTAGGGSYNEQFF; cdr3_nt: TGTGCCAGCAGTACCGCCGGCGGGGGCTCCTACAATGAGCAGTTCTTC
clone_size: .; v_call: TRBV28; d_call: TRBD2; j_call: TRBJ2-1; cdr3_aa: CASSLGREIPYNEQFF; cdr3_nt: TGTGCCAGCAGTTTGGGGCGGGAGATCCCCTACAATGAGCAGTTCTTC
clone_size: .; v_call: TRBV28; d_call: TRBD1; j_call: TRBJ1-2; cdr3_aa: CASSLGTGNYGYTF; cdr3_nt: TGTGCCAGCAGTTTAGGGACAGGGAACTATGGCTACACCTTC
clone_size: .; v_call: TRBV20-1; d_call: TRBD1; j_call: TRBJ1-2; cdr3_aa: CSARVLQGGRGYTF; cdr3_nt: TGCAGTGCTAGAGTTCTACAGGGGGGACGTGGCTACACCTTC
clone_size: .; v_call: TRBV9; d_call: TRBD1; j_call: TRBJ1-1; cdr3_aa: CASSVATGVNTEAFF; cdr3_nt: TGTGCCAGCAGCGTGGCGACAGGGGTTAACACTGAAGCTTTCTTT
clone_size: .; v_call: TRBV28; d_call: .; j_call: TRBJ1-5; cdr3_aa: CASSLYRDQPQHF; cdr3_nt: TGTGCCAGCAGTTTATACCGCGATCAGCCCCAGCATTTT
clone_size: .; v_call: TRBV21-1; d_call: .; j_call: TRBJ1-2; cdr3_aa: CASSYGGERGYTF; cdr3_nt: TGTGCCAGCAGCTACGGGGGCGAGAGGGGCTACACCTTC
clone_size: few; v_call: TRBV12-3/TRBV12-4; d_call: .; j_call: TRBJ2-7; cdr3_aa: CASSLGVWGQYF; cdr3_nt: TGTGCCAGCAGTTTAGGCGTCTGGGGGCAGTACTTC